Presented here are 3 T cell receptor beta chains from one specimen sequenced in a study of CD8 T cells in Susac syndrome. Roughly 0.45 to 1 ug RNA was reverse transcribed with random hexamers. TCRdb recomputed calls from the immunoSEQ multiplex PCR reads with MiXCR, one row per CDR3 protein. The table shows about 150,000 distinct CDR3 sequences, with nearly 97% occurring only once. Input material: CD8+ T cells from PBMCs. The receptors shown here come from a human donor with multiple sclerosis.

The chain links TRBV27 to TRBJ1-6, with unresolved D. The V gene lost 2 bases and the J gene lost 8 bases, with 7 bases spanning the gap. This CDR3 contains 13 residues. Germline lookup yields CDR1 MNHEY and CDR2 SMNVEV (reference sequence). CDR3 DNA: TGTGCCAGCAGTTTAACGACCGATTCACCCCTCCACTTT. This codes for CASSLTTDSPLHF.

This rearrangement joins TRBV30 to TRBJ1-1, with D perhaps TRBD1 (5 bases). V gave up 3 bases and J gave up 6 bases, with 14 bases separating them. The CDR3 length is 13 residues. Germline assignment: CDR1 GTSNPN and CDR2 SVGIG (reference sequence). CDR3 sequence: CAWRQGPGAEAFF. CDR3 DNA: TGTGCCTGGAGGCAGGGTCCTGGAGCTGAAGCTTTCTTT. Full variable domain (missing parts from reference TRBV30 and TRBJ1-1): SQTIHQWPATLVQPVGSPLSLECTVEGTSNPNLYWYRQAAGRGLQLLFYSVGIGQISSEVPQNLSASRPQDRQFILSSKKLLLSDSGFYLCAWRQGPGAEAFFGQGTRLTVV.

The chain is built from TRBV7-3 and TRBJ2-1; weak D call: TRBD2 (5 bases). CDR3 size: 14 residues. With 5 bases removed from V and 1 base from J, the gap between germline ends came to 9 bases. CDR1 is SGHTA and CDR2 is FQGTGA in the germline V gene. The CDR3 here is CASSPGESYNEQFF. The DNA of the CDR3 is TGTGCCAGCAGCCCCGGGGAATCCTACAATGAGCAGTTCTTC.